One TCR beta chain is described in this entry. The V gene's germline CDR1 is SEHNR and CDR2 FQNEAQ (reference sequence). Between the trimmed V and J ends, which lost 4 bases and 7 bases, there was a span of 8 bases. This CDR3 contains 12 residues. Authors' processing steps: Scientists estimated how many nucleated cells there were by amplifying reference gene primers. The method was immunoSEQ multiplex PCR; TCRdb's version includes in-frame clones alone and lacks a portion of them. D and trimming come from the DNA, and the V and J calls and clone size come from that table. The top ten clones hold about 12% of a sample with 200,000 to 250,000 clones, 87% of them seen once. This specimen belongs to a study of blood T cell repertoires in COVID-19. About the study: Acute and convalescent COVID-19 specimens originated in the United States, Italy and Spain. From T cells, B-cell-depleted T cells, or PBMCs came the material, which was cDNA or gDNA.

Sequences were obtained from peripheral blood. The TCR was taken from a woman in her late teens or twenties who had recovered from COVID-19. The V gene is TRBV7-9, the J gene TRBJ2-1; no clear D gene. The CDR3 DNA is TGTGCCAGCAGCTCCTCGAGGAATGAGCAGTTCTTC. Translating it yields CASSSSRNEQFF.